The sequence of this TCR beta chain was determined in a study of identical twins (dated by TCRdb to about 2016). For context, the study as a whole: The study deep-sequenced TCR alpha and beta repertoires from monozygotic twins, unrelated adults of various ages and cord blood to test whether fetal clonotypes persist. To rule out contamination, the twin experiments were replicated at different times with different library preparation protocols.

This clonotype was detected many times. The target of this receptor is not known. Base qualities were left out, and no much larger clone turns up one base away. Library construction relied on 5' RACE. The sequencing machine was an Illumina HiSeq 2000. A universal primer binding site was introduced by template switching, and a unique molecular identifier was present in the final cDNA, enabling accurate counting of TCR cDNA molecules. Specific primers in the conserved constant-segment region were used to synthesize first-strand cDNA for TCR alpha and beta chains. Each cDNA library was double barcoded, with a SMART-Mk sample barcode plus Illumina barcodes, to control for contamination. TruSeq adapter sequences and Illumina sample barcodes were added in two successive PCR steps. The TCR alpha and beta cDNA libraries were sequenced on the Illumina HiSeq platform using custom primers. The authors' analysis ran thus. MiGEC processed the raw reads to extract unique molecular identifiers, while MiXCR was used to determine the CDR3 positions. Recombination models were inferred per individual with the repgenHMM and IGoR tools using an EM algorithm. The tcR package in R was used for shared clonotype analysis, with sharing normalized by the product of cloneset sizes. To study raw recombination free of thymic and clonal selection effects, out-of-frame nonproductive sequences were analyzed. TCRdb passed the public sequencing reads through fastp at Q25 and MiXCR, retaining productive beta sequences. Rows with a matching CDR3 protein are joined into one entry that keeps the most common DNA and genes. What appears here as the V and J calls and clone size reflects TCRdb's work, not the paper's. The sample records 300,000 to 400,000 distinct CDR3 sequences, around an eighth of which are singletons. The leading ten clones occupy 6% to 9% of the sample.

Only healthy Caucasian donors were included. The twin cohort comprised three pairs of female monozygotic twins, all aged roughly 18 to 30 years. CD4+ and CD8+ T cell populations were isolated with positive isolation kits from Invitrogen. The research as a whole found: In beta out-of-frame sequences, excess twin sharing was weaker, because having fewer shared sequences lowered the signal-to-noise ratio. Out-of-frame TCR alpha sequences shared between twins showed an excess of low generation-probability sequences compared with coincidental sharing between unrelated individuals. Because the same donors could not be followed over many years, the conclusions relied on cross-sectional statistical analysis. Invariant T cells such as MAIT and iNKT could partly confound zero-insertion analyses, though diverse VJ usage argued against this for most clonotypes. In monozygotic twins, out-of-frame TCR alpha sharing was systematically underestimated by recombination models, although the models agreed with sharing between unrelated individuals. Fewer insertions were carried by abundant cord blood beta clonotypes, a similar but weaker trend appeared in young adult naive repertoires, and no such trend appeared in memory repertoires.

This sample also appeared in a second study, on yellow fever vaccine responses in identical twins. The second investigation adds: The T cell response to vaccination in identical twins was reported by the authors to appear partly convergent and partly personalized. In identical twins, the study followed T cell clones that responded to the vaccine with precision.

This clonotype was obtained from a woman under 30 in good health. Sequencing was done on a sample of CD8+ T cells sorted from blood.

The CDR3 corresponds to CASSPVVEAFF. The base sequence is TGTGCCAGCAGCCCCGTGGTTGAAGCTTTCTTT. The chain joins TRBV12-3 or TRBV12-4 to TRBJ1-1; no D segment can be confidently identified. Counted from cysteine to phenylalanine, this CDR3 has 11 amino acids. The DNA shown is the 33-base CDR3, in frame from base 1. V is cut by 6 bases and J by 7 bases, and the space between the germline ends is 9 bases.